This T cell receptor beta chain originates from a study of cytomegalovirus exposure and HLA in healthy donors. Profiled with immunoSEQ multiplex PCR; TCRdb holds only in-frame clones, not every one. This table holds 65,000 or so clones, about 92% found once. The CDR3 runs to 15 residues. With 0 bases removed from V and 4 bases from J, the gap between germline ends came to 11 bases. Germline V lookup: CDR1 LGHNA, CDR2 YSLEER. This clone was counted once. This receptor was obtained from a woman aged 18 to 35 in good health and CMV-seronegative. This chain uses TRBV4-3 with TRBJ2-3; the D gene is possibly TRBD2 (6 bases). Sequences were obtained from PBMCs. In DNA form, the CDR3 reads TGCGCCAGCAGCCAAGATCGAGCTAGCGCAGATACGCAGTATTTT. Its translation: CASSQDRASADTQYF.